One TCR beta chain is described in this entry. Its antigen is still unknown. No base quality values were provided; no much bigger clone lies one nucleotide off. This specimen comes from a study of cytomegalovirus exposure and HLA in healthy donors (dated by TCRdb to the late 2010s). In the study overall: An earlier analysis of a few hundred of the donors reported approximately 280 Gb of sequence data and approximately 120 million unique TCR beta sequences obtained from about 179 million T cells. In a later analysis, previously published TCR beta repertoires from 666 donors were re-analyzed and high-resolution HLA genotyping was added so that TCR occurrence patterns could be studied. Typing coverage differed by locus: A, B, C, DRB1 and DQB1 were typed in roughly 629-640 donors, DQA1 in about 500, DPA1 in around 610, and DPB1 in 400 to 480. A later genetic analysis used genome-wide SNP genotypes for 398 of the 666 donors, treating that subset as a discovery cohort. Along with the roughly 710-subject first cohort, a separate validation cohort of over a hundred different subjects was used. An earlier analysis of some 600 of the donors applied high-throughput TCR beta sequencing to assess whether each TCR beta V gene segment acted as functional or pseudogenic. The study aimed to test whether signatures of past pathogen exposure could be identified by cataloging public T cell receptors. All discovery cohort repertoires had been generated using a single sequencing platform. Across some 400 genotyped donors of the cohort, an average of 235,054 unique TCR beta nucleotide sequences per donor were sequenced, and roughly 20% of those sequences were non-productive. Five DR-DQ haplotypes were handled as single units for association and clustering because linkage in the cohort was strong. Roughly 300 gigabases of sequencing data and roughly 90 million unique TCR sequences were included in an early release covering around 650 HLA-typed donors. HLA typing included class I and class II loci at four-digit resolution. To predict cytomegalovirus infection status, the study brought together high-throughput TCR immunosequencing, statistical association of individual TCRs with disease status, and machine learning. The study used immunosequencing to profile the T cell repertoires of 600 to 850 subjects and linked those repertoires to cytomegalovirus serostatus. Donor age, sex, ethnicity and CMV serostatus were compiled together with the repertoire data. Rather than using new phenotypic data, the later analysis identified candidate immune exposures from TCR beta sequences and from how often those sequences occurred across donors. The genetic ancestry cluster associated with self-reported Caucasian donors included around four fifths of the roughly 360 genotyped donors.

CDR1 and CDR2 are read off the germline V gene as SGDLS and YYNGEE. The CDR3 starts with the cysteine, ends with the phenylalanine, and has 14 residues. The retained sequence is limited to the CDR3, 42 bases, with the frame set at the first base. V and J lose 0 bases and 1 base, and a span of 6 bases separates them. Libraries came from the immunoSEQ multiplex PCR assay. The multiplex PCR relied on a mix of 60 forward primers for TCR Vbeta segments and 13 reverse primers for TCR Jbeta segments. Amplification of the CDR3 region of rearranged TCR beta genes was performed with a multiplex PCR assay on genomic DNA. The Illumina HiSeq System was used to sequence the amplified TCR beta libraries as 87-base-pair reads. Per the source publication's procedure: Across the 670 or so repertoires, a later analysis counted 80 million or so unique TCR beta chains, around 11 million of which were shared by at least two donors. Raw reads were error-corrected and collapsed into unique sequences by a nearest-neighbor algorithm in which closely related sequences were merged to remove PCR and sequencing errors. V, D and J gene segments were assigned by aligning CDR3 sequences to IMGT reference sequences. For a sequence to be retained, a match of at least six nucleotides was required to both a V gene segment and a J gene segment. A rearrangement was called productive if the CDR3 had no stop codons and remained in frame with V and J, and every other rearrangement was called non-productive. Following IMGT convention, CDR3 was defined as the stretch from the second conserved V-encoded cysteine up to the conserved J-encoded phenylalanine. The earlier analysis of 450 to 750 of the donors excluded any sequence lacking an unambiguous match to a single V gene segment. In an earlier analysis of some 590 of the donors, a V segment was called functional when productive rearrangements were above 56.7%, and segregating when the standard deviation between donors exceeded 5%. A statistical classification framework was developed to diagnose cytomegalovirus status using the catalog of TCR beta chain sequences. V and J gene assignment, in a later analysis, came from comparing TCR nucleotide sequences with IMGT/GENE-DB human TR gene sequences. Using the TCRdist pipeline, a later analysis assigned CDR3 sequences along with most-parsimonious VDJ recombination scenarios. A later analysis defined each TCR beta chain by its CDR3 amino acid sequence plus V-gene family, and excluded reads lacking a unique V-gene family. To address suspected cross-contamination and a sequencing artifact, a later analysis removed 450 to 700 highly shared, low-generation-probability nucleotide sequences. For each public chain, a later analysis derived a clonal expansion index from normalized ranks of inferred template counts within each repertoire. Generation probabilities in a later analysis came from a VDJ recombination model fitted to out-of-frame rearrangements, and those results were checked against IGoR. In a later analysis, TCR-TCR, TCR-HLA and TCR-CMV co-occurrence was scored with hypergeometric tests, and a repertoire-size bias correction was applied to TCR pairs. False discovery rates were estimated in a later analysis by permuting HLA or CMV assignments 20 times. A later analysis grouped co-occurring TCRs with DBSCAN, adding TCRdist sequence similarity when clustering within HLA-allele-positive subsets. Co-occurrence clustering excluded repertoires with fewer than 30,000 or more than 120,000 public chains, plus five with anomalous nucleotide sharing. TCRdb stores this immuneACCESS table with in-frame sequences only. Part of the clones is absent; in the studies checked, under half of the shortfall reflects unresolved V genes, and no reason is known for the rest. The V and J calls and clone size come from that table; D and trimming were worked out from the DNA. The table for this sample lists about 98,000 clones; under 70% of them were counted only once. Less than 2.5% of the sample belongs to the ten largest clones.

The cohort consisted of more than 650 healthy bone marrow donors. At the time of sampling, every cohort member was nominally healthy, though immune exposures that went unrecorded were likely present. The donor tested CMV seronegative and was one of the 352 seronegative cohort members. Each donor provided a peripheral blood sample, and peripheral blood mononuclear cells were used for TCR beta sequencing. The Qiagen DNeasy Blood Extraction Kit was used to extract genomic DNA from the blood cell samples. The full study reports these points: The sequencing pipeline was judged likely to have produced a cluster of highly shared sequence variants as a technical artifact. A later genetic analysis reported fewer N-insertions in productive TCRs among donors in an Asian-associated ancestry cluster than the approximately 700-donor mean. In both the original and validation cohorts, the classifier was reported to diagnose cytomegalovirus status with high specificity and sensitivity. Broadly in line with IMGT annotations, most TCR beta V segments showed up in productive rearrangements about 87% or about 30% of the time in an earlier analysis of 450 to 750 of the donors. Immune exposure information for the cohort was limited to CMV serostatus. The 87-base-pair reads could not distinguish some IMGT-functional V segments, including TRBV6-2 and TRBV6-3, so those segments were excluded. According to a later analysis, parvovirus B19, influenza, CMV and Epstein-Barr virus appeared linked to several top co-occurrence clusters. A further reported finding was that TCR beta sequences accurately predicted the HLA-A and HLA-B alleles for most subjects in the first cohort. The presence/absence analyses assumed that sequencing depth was roughly uniform across donors, and that assumption may not be true. A later analysis found that most CMV-associated TCR beta chains appeared HLA-restricted, with HLA associations seemingly driven largely by CMV exposure. In this cohort, only TCR beta chains were sequenced, and detectable features were limited by the absence of alpha or paired-chain data. It was suggested by the authors that the approach could potentially be generalized to other disease states and immunological phenotypes. HLA typing was unavailable for some donors at each locus, so association tests used only the typed subset. When HLA alleles, especially DR and DQ, strongly co-occurred, TCR associations were difficult to assign to individual alleles. In a later analysis, HLA-associated TCR beta chains were found to be more clonally expanded and to have lower generation probabilities than equally common non-associated chains. In a later analysis, the rate of TCR association differed among HLA loci, with DRB1 alleles having the most associated TCRs and HLA-C alleles having the fewest. In vitro tests confirmed that a few of the cytomegalovirus-associated TCR beta chains recognize cytomegalovirus antigens. A later analysis associated 15,000 to 20,000 TCR beta sequences with specific HLA alleles at a false discovery rate of 0.05. Linkage disequilibrium might explain the correlated functional status among segregating V segments, but an unknown experimental factor could not be ruled out. An association between a missense DCLRE1C variant and V-gene and J-gene trimming of TCR beta chains was found in a later genetic analysis and replicated in an independent cohort. Most TCR sequences were seen in very few donors, while some public TCRs were found in many individuals. Because counts were too low, fewer than 20 rarely observed V segments, including chromosome 9 orphons, were excluded from the earlier analysis of a few hundred of the donors. The study gave a list of around 170 TCR beta chains associated with cytomegalovirus.

Input material: PBMCs. The TCR originated in a man in his fifties or sixties in good health and CMV-seronegative. The V and J segments used are TRBV9 and TRBJ2-3; the D gene remains uncertain. The DNA is TGTGCCAGCAGCGTAGCGGTGGGCACAGATACGCAGTATTTT. It translates as CASSVAVGTDTQYF.